The entry below describes one T cell receptor (beta chain). This clone was detected only once. Its antigen is currently not known. There are no base qualities to consult, and no much larger clone falls within one base. Participants were included only if at least one PBMC sample before ART initiation and at least two post-ART samples were available. All participants with HIV were treated in the United States of America. Before DNA extraction, cryopreserved samples containing roughly 0.9-11 million PBMC were thawed and washed. At the time of the earliest PBMC sample, participants with HIV were aged between about 20 and 54 years. PBMC samples from each participant spanned 1-4 timepoints before ART initiation and 2-8 timepoints after ART initiation, with a median of 7 samples. For every participant, serial HIV viral load, CD4+ T-cell count, ART history and demographic data were obtained. Genomic DNA was extracted from unsorted PBMC with a Qiagen kit on a QIAcube, processed in batches of 12 samples.

The immunoSEQ hsTCRB v3.0 assay was used at survey level resolution to sequence the TRB variable region. The targeted TRB sequencing depth was roughly 40,000-50,000 T-cell genomes per sample. An Illumina MiSeq with a v3 150-cycle kit was used to sequence the pooled TRB libraries. As for the authors' bioinformatics: Repertoire analysis was performed in R inside a reproducible Nextflow workflow that covered QC, data transformation and analysis. LymphoSeq2, an R package for AIRR-Seq data exploration, was used to implement custom analyses. A few samples yielding fewer than 5000 total TRB sequences were excluded, leaving more than 150 analyzed HIV repertoires. Among the approximately 190 HIV repertoires that were kept, almost 60 were collected before ART initiation and over 120 were collected after ART initiation. Repertoires were downsampled to 5000 TRB nucleotide sequences, with summary statistics averaged over 100 downsampling iterations. TRB sequences were retained for analysis only if CDR3 regions of at least seven amino acids were present. A Shannon entropy-derived clonality score and the Gini coefficient were used to measure diversity. In the repertoire networks, any two of the top 5000 CDR3 amino acid sequences were connected whenever the two sequences differed by an edit distance of one. For TRB CDR3 amino acid sequences, GLIPH2 was used to predict antigen specificity groups and MHC restriction. Known CMV, EBV, HIV or tissue antigen associations were flagged by matching CDR3 amino acid sequences against VDJdb and McPAS-TCR. Pre-ART, post-ART and control groups were compared with Wilcoxon signed-rank tests and Holm-Bonferroni correction. Not all clones reach the TCRdb copy of this immuneACCESS table, which keeps in-frame sequences only. Checked studies attribute under half of the gap to unresolved V genes and leave the rest unexplained. D and trimming come from the DNA, and the V and J calls and clone size come from that table. This sample is represented by about 25,000 clones; roughly 79% of them were singletons. The ten largest clones capture around 10% of the sample.

From the germline V gene (reference sequence), CDR1 is MNHEY and CDR2 is SMNVEV. V is clipped by 0 bases and J by 6 bases, and the sequence between their germline boundaries is 12 bases long. The cysteine opens and the phenylalanine closes a CDR3 of 16 amino acids. CDR3 DNA is the only sequence kept; it has 48 bases, read in frame from the first base. This entry comes from a study of long-term antiretroviral therapy in people with HIV (dated by TCRdb to about 2022). About the investigation overall: The earliest samples were collected roughly a decade before the 2015 WHO recommendation for immediate ART, at a time when ART was usually postponed until CD4 counts fell. Among the 25 to 30 participants with HIV, approximately 10 were female. The cohort contributed over 150 cryopreserved PBMC samples from around 30 adults with confirmed HIV infection, collected serially over a mean of around six years (range 1-12). A retrospective serial study tested whether changes in peripheral blood TRB repertoire composition and diversity were associated with ART initiation and durable HIV suppression. Test extractions of a monoclonal T-cell line alongside some 36 polyclonal samples showed no cross-contamination during QIAcube processing.

Study-wide findings and limitations: Inferences about post-ART repertoire changes are limited because no data were available on ART adherence, viral resistance or therapy changes. The samples span the years 2004 to 2017, and the ART regimens used may be less effective than current regimens. Starting ART was linked to a significant rise in TRB diversity, yet even after long-term ART the diversity remained significantly lower than in transplant donor controls. Since PBMC availability was limited, sequencing covered only the TCR beta chain, with no alpha chain pairing. Because cell numbers in pre-ART samples were limited, unsorted PBMC were profiled instead of sorted CD4+ and CD8+ T cells. At every time point, the repertoire was dominated by expanded TRB clones first identified before ART initiation, although this dominance fluctuated and, in many PLHIV, declined after ART. CDR3 length ranges in HIV repertoires were narrower than in controls, and network structure suggested an antigen-experienced repertoire with only a slight naive shift after ART.

The source material was unsorted PBMCs, sampled 2.1 years after starting antiretroviral therapy. The receptor comes from a man aged 30 to 45 with HIV. The chain uses TRBV27 and TRBJ1-6; TRBD1 is a possible D gene, resting on 5 matching bases. The base sequence is TGTGCCAGCAGTTTATCGATATTGGGGGTTAATTCACCCCTCCACTTT. Its amino acids are CASSLSILGVNSPLHF.